The 17 T cell receptor beta chains in this list originate from one sample, sequenced in a study of regulatory T cells in long-lasting Graves disease. According to the study, TCR beta libraries were built with iRepertoire HTBI primers and CDR3-region Arm-PCR. TCRdb re-derived calls from the multiplex PCR reads in MiXCR, one entry per CDR3 protein. This repertoire shows a few hundred thousand distinct CDR3 sequences, 20% to 25% found once; its top ten account for roughly 30%. As for time point: persistent/refractory GD, antithyroid drugs over 5 years with positive TRAb. RNA from PBMCs was the source of the TCR library. The input for sequencing was peripheral blood mononuclear cells (PBMCs), taken when the disease was refractory, from a patient treated with antithyroid drugs. Source of these receptors: a female donor with Graves disease.

This chain joins TRBV25-1 and TRBJ2-2; a possible D gene is TRBD2 (6 bases). V was shortened by 7 bases and J by 10 bases, with 16 bases between the two germline ends. The CDR3 loop spans 13 amino acids. The germline gives CDR1 MGHDK, CDR2 SYGVNS. DNA of the CDR3: TGTGCCAGCAATCGTATAGGGACTCAGGAGCTGTTTTTT. Protein product: CASNRIGTQELFF.

J is TRBJ2-7 and V is TRBV30, with D maybe TRBD1 (6 bases). The ends were cut back, 3 bases at V and 5 bases at J, with 20 bases in the middle. Germline V CDR1 and CDR2: GTSNPN, SVGIG (reference sequence). The CDR3 has 15 amino acids. The CDR3 DNA is TGTGCCTGGAGGGTACTAACTTCCAGGGGTCACGAGCAGTACTTC. Its translation: CAWRVLTSRGHEQYF. Using reference TRBV30 and TRBJ2-7 for the parts outside the CDR3, the full variable domain is SQTIHQWPATLVQPVGSPLSLECTVEGTSNPNLYWYRQAAGRGLQLLFYSVGIGQISSEVPQNLSASRPQDRQFILSSKKLLLSDSGFYLCAWRVLTSRGHEQYFGPGTRLTVT.

The chain combines TRBV20-1 with TRBJ1-1; D gene uncertain. Trimming removed 0 bases at V and 5 bases at J, with 25 bases between. In germline, CDR1 is DFQATT, CDR2 SNEGSKA (reference sequence). The CDR3 extends over 18 amino acids. CDR3 sequence (DNA): TGCAGTGCTAGAGATTTTAGAAGGGCAGTATACGACGGGACTGAAGCTTTCTTT. Its translation is CSARDFRRAVYDGTEAFF.

This clonotype appeared many times. The chain uses TRBV19 and TRBJ1-2; D might be TRBD1 (5 bases). The CDR3 has 14 residues. V dropped 8 bases and J dropped 4 bases, with 17 bases sitting between them. Germline V gives CDR1 LNHDA, CDR2 SQIVND (reference sequence). CDR3 sequence: CASWDPTFRYGYTF. For the CDR3, the DNA is TGTGCCAGTTGGGACCCGACCTTCCGCTATGGCTACACCTTC.

The genes are TRBV12-5 and TRBJ1-2; no clear D. The CDR3 is made up of 13 amino acids. CDR1 LGHNT and CDR2 FRNRAP come from the germline V gene. V lost 3 bases and J lost 8, with 13 bases in between. For the CDR3, the DNA is TGTGCTAGTGGTTTTACCCCCGCGGGAGGCTACACCTTC. Its protein is CASGFTPAGGYTF.

The chain is built from TRBV10-1 and TRBJ2-7; 11 nucleotides line up with TRBD2. CDR1 and CDR2 (germline): WNHNN, SYGVQD (reference sequence). This CDR3 region has 14 residues. J was trimmed by 5 bases and V by 5 bases; bases with no gene match: 5. For the CDR3, the DNA is TGCGCCAGCAGTCAACCGGGACTAGCGGACGAGCAGTACTTC. Encoded protein: CASSQPGLADEQYF.

The rearrangement links TRBV3-1 to TRBJ2-3; 9 positions match TRBD2. This CDR3 spans 16 amino acids. CDR1 and CDR2 (germline): LGHDT, YNNKEL (reference sequence). The V gene end was trimmed by 2 bases and the J gene end by 2 bases; junction bases not matched to a gene: 5. CDR3 protein: CASSQSSGRPTDTQYF. The CDR3, as DNA: TGTGCCAGCAGCCAATCGAGCGGGAGGCCCACAGATACGCAGTATTTT.

V usage is TRBV11-2 and J usage is TRBJ2-7; 8 bases are a match to TRBD1. Trimming cost V 4 bases and J 2 bases; bases outside gene matches: 10. CDR1 is SGHAT and CDR2 is FQNNGV in the germline V gene. This CDR3 has 16 amino acids. CDR3 sequence (DNA): TGTGCCAGCAGCTCGATACCCCAGGGGGCGGCCTACGAGCAGTACTTC. Protein sequence: CASSSIPQGAAYEQYF.

The chain combines TRBV11-2 with TRBJ2-1; 8 bases map to TRBD2. Germline loops: CDR1 SGHAT, CDR2 FQNNGV. V shed 2 bases and J 9 bases; nucleotides not matched to a gene: 6. The CDR3 contains 14 residues. CDR3 nucleotides: TGTGCCAGCAGCTTAATGGGACTAGTAGCTGAGCAGTTCTTC. Amino acids: CASSLMGLVAEQFF.

The sample holds many counts of this clonotype. This sequence joins TRBV12-3 or TRBV12-4 and TRBJ2-7; TRBD1 aligns across 8 bases. This CDR3 contains 16 residues. V gave up 6 bases and J gave up 4 bases; unmatched junction bases: 14. The CDR3 protein is CASSPIRGDRRYEQYF. The CDR3, as DNA: TGTGCCAGCAGCCCAATTCGAGGGGACAGGCGATACGAGCAGTACTTC.

In its sample, this clonotype was seen many times. The rearrangement joins TRBV12-3 or TRBV12-4 to TRBJ1-5; tentatively, D is TRBD1 (6 bases). V was cut by 1 base and J by 6 bases, with 13 bases left in between. The CDR3 runs 15 residues. CDR3 sequence reads: CASSLGGAIGQPQHF. In DNA form, the CDR3 reads TGTGCCAGCAGTTTAGGGGGGGCGATAGGTCAGCCCCAGCATTTT.

The chain is built from TRBV5-4 and TRBJ1-3, with D uncertain. The CDR3 contains 17 residues. V gave up 4 bases and J gave up 2 bases, with 19 bases separating them. Germline loops: CDR1 SGHNT, CDR2 YYREEE (reference sequence). CDR3 region: CASSPRGGPETGNTIYF. CDR3 DNA sequence: TGTGCCAGCAGCCCCCGCGGAGGGCCCGAAACTGGAAACACCATATATTTT.

This chain connects TRBV6-5 to TRBJ1-2; D unclear. CDR3 length: 15 residues. With 0 bases removed from V and 4 bases from J, the gap between germline ends came to 12 bases. CDR1 and CDR2 (germline): MNHEY, SVGAGI. CDR3 DNA sequence: TGTGCCAGCAGTTACTCGACTGTCGGGTTCTATGGCTACACCTTC. This translates into CASSYSTVGFYGYTF.

Only one count was recorded for this clonotype. A read error is possible here, since a much larger clone lies one base away. DNA for the CDR3: TGTGCCAGCAGTTACTCGTGGTTGCAGGGTCGGCCCTACGAGCAGTACTTC. It encodes CASSYSWLQGRPYEQYF. This chain uses TRBV6-2 or TRBV6-3 with TRBJ2-7, with a weak D call TRBD1 (5 bases). Germline V lookup: CDR1 MNHEY, CDR2 SVGEGT. Trimming took 0 bases from V and 2 from J, leaving 17 bases between them. The CDR3 runs to 17 residues.

This clonotype was recorded a few times. This may be a read error, as it is one base from a much larger clone. In DNA, the CDR3 is TGTGCCAGCAGTTTAGTTGAGATAAATGAAAAACTGTCTTTT. Translating gives CASSLVEINEKLSF. The chain joins TRBV28 to TRBJ1-4; no firm D call. This CDR3 contains 14 residues. Germline-derived CDR1 and CDR2 are MDHEN and SYDVKM.

This clonotype was counted at least ten times. This rearrangement joins TRBV12-3 or TRBV12-4 to TRBJ2-2; maybe TRBD1 (5 bases). V shed 6 bases and J shed 1 base, with 12 bases lying between them. The CDR3 runs to 15 residues. The chain's CDR3 is CASRRDSLNTGELFF. The CDR3 nucleotides read TGTGCCAGCAGACGAGACAGCCTGAACACCGGGGAGCTGTTTTTT.

The table lists this clonotype with many counts. The chain combines TRBV28 with TRBJ1-2; 7 bases align to TRBD1. CDR3 length: 12 residues. The J segment lost 5 bases and the V segment lost 4 bases, leaving 1 base of the junction unmatched. Per germline, CDR1 MDHEN and CDR2 SYDVKM. CDR3 loop: CASSSRGYGYTF. In DNA form, the CDR3 reads TGTGCCAGCAGTTCCAGGGGGTATGGCTACACCTTC.